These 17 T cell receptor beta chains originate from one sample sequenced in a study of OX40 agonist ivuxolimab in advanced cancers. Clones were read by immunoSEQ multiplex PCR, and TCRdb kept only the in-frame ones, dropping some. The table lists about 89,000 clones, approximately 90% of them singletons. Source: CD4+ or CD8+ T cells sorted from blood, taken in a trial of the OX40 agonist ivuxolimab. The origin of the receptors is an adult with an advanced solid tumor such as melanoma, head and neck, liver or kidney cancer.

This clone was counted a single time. The CDR3 region is CASSLNPGLAAGRETQYF. The CDR3 region has the DNA TGCGCCAGCAGCTTAAACCCCGGACTAGCGGCAGGCCGAGAGACCCAGTACTTC. This chain connects TRBV5-1 to TRBJ2-5, with 10 bases identical to TRBD2. The junction had 14 bases not matched to a gene; V was cut back by 2 bases and J by 4 bases. The CDR3 extends over 18 amino acids. Per the germline V gene, CDR1 is SGHRS and CDR2 is YFSETQ.

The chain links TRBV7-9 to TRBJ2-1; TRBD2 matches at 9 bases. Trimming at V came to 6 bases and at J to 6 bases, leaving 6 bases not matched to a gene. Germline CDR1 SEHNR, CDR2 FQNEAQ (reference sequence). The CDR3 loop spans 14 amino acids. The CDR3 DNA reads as TGTGCCAGCAGTTGGGCTAGCGGGATCAATGAGCAGTTCTTC. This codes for CASSWASGINEQFF.

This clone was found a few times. The CDR3 DNA follows: TGTGCCAGCAGCCTCAACCACAATCAGCCCCAGCATTTT. Protein sequence: CASSLNHNQPQHF. The chain has TRBV7-2 and TRBJ1-5; no clear D. V dropped 5 bases and J dropped 3 bases, with 8 bases sitting between them. The CDR3 has 13 amino acids. Germline V gene data show CDR1 as SGHTA and CDR2 as FQGNSA.

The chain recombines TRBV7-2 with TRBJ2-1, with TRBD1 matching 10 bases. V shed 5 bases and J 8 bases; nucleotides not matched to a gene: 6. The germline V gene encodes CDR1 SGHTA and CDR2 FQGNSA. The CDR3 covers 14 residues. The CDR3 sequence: CASSTGQGLHEQFF. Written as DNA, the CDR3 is TGTGCCAGCAGCACGGGACAGGGGTTGCATGAGCAGTTCTTC. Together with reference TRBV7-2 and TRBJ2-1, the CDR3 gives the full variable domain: GAGVSQSPSNKVTEKGKDVELRCDPISGHTALYWYRQSLGQGLEFLIYFQGNSAPDKSGLPSDRFSAERTGGSVSTLTIQRTQQEDSAVYLCASSTGQGLHEQFFGPGTRLTVL.

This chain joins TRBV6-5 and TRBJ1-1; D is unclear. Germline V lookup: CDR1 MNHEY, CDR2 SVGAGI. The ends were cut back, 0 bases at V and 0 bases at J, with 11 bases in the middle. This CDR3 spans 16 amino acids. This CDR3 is CASSYSSRLLNTEAFF. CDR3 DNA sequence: TGTGCCAGCAGTTACTCCTCAAGACTCCTGAACACTGAAGCTTTCTTT.

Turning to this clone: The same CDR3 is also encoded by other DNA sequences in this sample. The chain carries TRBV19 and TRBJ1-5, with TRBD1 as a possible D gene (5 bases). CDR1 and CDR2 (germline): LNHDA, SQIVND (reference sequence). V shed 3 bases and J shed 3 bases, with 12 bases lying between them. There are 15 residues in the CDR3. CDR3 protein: CASSILDSLNQPQHF. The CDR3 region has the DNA TGTGCCAGTAGTATTTTAGACAGCCTCAATCAGCCCCAGCATTTT.

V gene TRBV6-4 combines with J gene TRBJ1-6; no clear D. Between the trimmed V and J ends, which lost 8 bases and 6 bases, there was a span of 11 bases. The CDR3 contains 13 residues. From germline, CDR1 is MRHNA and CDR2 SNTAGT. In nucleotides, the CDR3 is TGTGCCAGCGCCCTGGTGCCTAATTCACCCCTCCACTTT. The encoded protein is CASALVPNSPLHF.

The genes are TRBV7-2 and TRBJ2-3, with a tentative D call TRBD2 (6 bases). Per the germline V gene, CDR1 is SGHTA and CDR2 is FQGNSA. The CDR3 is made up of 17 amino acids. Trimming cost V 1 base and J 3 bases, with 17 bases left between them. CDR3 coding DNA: TGTGCCAGCAGCTTAGTGGCGGGGACCACGACGACAGATACGCAGTATTTT. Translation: CASSLVAGTTTTDTQYF.

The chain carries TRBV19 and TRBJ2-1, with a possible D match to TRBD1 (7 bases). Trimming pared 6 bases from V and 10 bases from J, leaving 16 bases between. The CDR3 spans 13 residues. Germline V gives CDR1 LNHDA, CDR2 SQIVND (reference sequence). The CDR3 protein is CASRVDRRVEQFF. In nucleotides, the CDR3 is TGTGCCAGTAGAGTGGACAGGAGGGTCGAGCAGTTCTTC.

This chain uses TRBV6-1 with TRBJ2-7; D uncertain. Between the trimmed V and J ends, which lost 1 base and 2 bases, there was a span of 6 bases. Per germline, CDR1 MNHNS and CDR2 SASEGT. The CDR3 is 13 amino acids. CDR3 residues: CASSEVQPYEQYF. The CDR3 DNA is TGTGCCAGCAGTGAAGTACAGCCCTACGAGCAGTACTTC.

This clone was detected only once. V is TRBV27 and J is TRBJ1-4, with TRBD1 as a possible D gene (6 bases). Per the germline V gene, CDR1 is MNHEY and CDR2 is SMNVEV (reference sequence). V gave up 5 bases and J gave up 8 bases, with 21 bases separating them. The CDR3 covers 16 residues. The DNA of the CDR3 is TGTGCCAGCAGTCCAGGACAGACATGGACGAACGAAAAACTGTTTTTT. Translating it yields CASSPGQTWTNEKLFF.

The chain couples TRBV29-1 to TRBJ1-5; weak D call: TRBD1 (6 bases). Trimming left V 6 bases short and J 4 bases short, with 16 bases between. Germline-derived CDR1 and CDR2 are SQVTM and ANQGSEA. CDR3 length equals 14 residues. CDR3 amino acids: CSVLDSAPNQPQHF. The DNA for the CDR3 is TGCAGCGTGTTGGACAGCGCACCGAATCAGCCCCAGCATTTT.

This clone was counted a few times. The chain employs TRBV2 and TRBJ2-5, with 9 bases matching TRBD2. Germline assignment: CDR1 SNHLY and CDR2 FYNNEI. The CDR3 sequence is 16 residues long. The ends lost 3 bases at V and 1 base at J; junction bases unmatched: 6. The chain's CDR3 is CASSDTGLASQETQYF. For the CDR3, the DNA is TGTGCCAGCAGTGATACAGGACTAGCGTCCCAAGAGACCCAGTACTTC. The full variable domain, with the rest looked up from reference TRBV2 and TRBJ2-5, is EPEVTQTPSHQVTQMGQEVILRCVPISNHLYFYWYRQILGQKVEFLVSFYNNEISEKSEIFDDQFSVERPDGSNFTLKIRSTKLEDSAMYFCASSDTGLASQETQYFGPGTRLLVL.

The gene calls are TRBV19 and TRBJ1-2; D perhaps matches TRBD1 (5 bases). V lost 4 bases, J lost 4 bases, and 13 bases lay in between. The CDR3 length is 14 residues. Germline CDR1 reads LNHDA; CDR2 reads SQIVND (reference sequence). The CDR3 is CASSRAGTFYGYTF. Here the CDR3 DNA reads TGTGCCAGTAGTAGGGCAGGGACGTTCTATGGCTACACCTTC.

In DNA form, the CDR3 reads TGTGCCAGCAGCTTACAGACTCGCCAAGAGACCCAGTACTTC. This gives the protein CASSLQTRQETQYF. J is TRBJ2-5 and V is TRBV7-2, with unresolved D. The germline V gene encodes CDR1 SGHTA and CDR2 FQGNSA. The CDR3 spans 14 residues. V lost 2 bases and J lost 1, with 8 bases in between. Full variable domain (remainder filled in from reference TRBV7-2 and TRBJ2-5): GAGVSQSPSNKVTEKGKDVELRCDPISGHTALYWYRQSLGQGLEFLIYFQGNSAPDKSGLPSDRFSAERTGGSVSTLTIQRTQQEDSAVYLCASSLQTRQETQYFGPGTRLLVL.

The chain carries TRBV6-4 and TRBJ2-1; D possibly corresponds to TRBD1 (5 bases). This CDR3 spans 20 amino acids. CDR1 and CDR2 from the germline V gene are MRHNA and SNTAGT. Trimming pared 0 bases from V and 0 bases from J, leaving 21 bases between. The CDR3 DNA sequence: TGTGCCAGCAGTGACTCCCGATTTTGGCAGGGATCTCGCTCCTACAATGAGCAGTTCTTC. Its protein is CASSDSRFWQGSRSYNEQFF.

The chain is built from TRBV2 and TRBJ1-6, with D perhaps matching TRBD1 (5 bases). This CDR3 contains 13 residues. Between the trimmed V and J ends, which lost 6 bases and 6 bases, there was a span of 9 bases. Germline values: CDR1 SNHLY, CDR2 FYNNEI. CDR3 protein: CASSDDSNSPLHF. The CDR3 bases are TGTGCCAGCAGCGACGACAGTAATTCACCCCTCCACTTT.